Below are 8 T cell receptor beta chains sequenced from a single sample in a study of shared clonotypes between healthy human individuals. Sequenced by immunoSEQ multiplex PCR; TCRdb stores in-frame clones only, minus some. Of 400,000 or so clones listed, about 97% are singletons. The sample taken for sequencing was memory CD8+ T cells sorted from blood. The sample's subset: CD45RO+ cells pooled with CCR7-negative TemRA cells. These receptor sequences come from a man aged 30 to 39 in good health.

The chain recombines TRBV23-1 with TRBJ1-1; no reliable D call. TRBV23-1 is assigned to the ORF class and has an uncertain function. This CDR3 has 14 amino acids. Trimming left V 3 bases short and J 4 bases short, with 12 bases between. CDR3 DNA: TGCGCCAGCAGTCATCTACTAGGGAGCACTGAAGCTTTCTTT. Its protein is CASSHLLGSTEAFF.

The V and J genes are TRBV5-5 and TRBJ2-3; no definite D call. Germline CDR1 reads SGHKS; CDR2 reads YYEKEE (reference sequence). Trimming took 0 bases from V and 11 from J, leaving 13 bases between them. The CDR3 extends over 13 amino acids. The CDR3, as DNA: TGTGCCAGCAGCTTGGCGATCAAACCCCAGCAGTATTTT. Protein product: CASSLAIKPQQYF.

The rearrangement uses TRBV10-3 and TRBJ2-7, with D tentatively TRBD2 (5 bases). V lost 8 bases, J lost 3 bases, and 14 bases lay in between. This CDR3 has 13 amino acids. CDR1 and CDR2 (germline): ENHRY, SYGVKD. The CDR3 DNA reads as TGTGCCATCGGATCCCGGGAAGGCTACGAGCAGTACTTC. It translates to CAIGSREGYEQYF.

The V gene is TRBV5-1, the J gene TRBJ2-6; perhaps TRBD2 as D (5 bases). The CDR3 sequence is 18 residues long. The germline V gene encodes CDR1 SGHRS and CDR2 YFSETQ. The ends were cut back, 0 bases at V and 0 bases at J, with 13 bases in the middle. CDR3 DNA sequence: TGCGCCAGCAGCTTGGAAGGGTTGGCGGGCTCTGGGGCCAACGTCCTGACTTTC. Protein product: CASSLEGLAGSGANVLTF. Complete variable domain (other parts from reference TRBV5-1 and TRBJ2-6): KAGVTQTPRYLIKTRGQQVTLSCSPISGHRSVSWYQQTPGQGLQFLFEYFSETQRNKGNFPGRFSGRQFSNSRSEMNVSTLELGDSALYLCASSLEGLAGSGANVLTFGAGSRLTVL.

The V and J genes are TRBV6-5 and TRBJ2-1; D not certain. CDR3 size: 9 residues. Trimming took off 3 bases at V and 16 bases at J, with 7 bases between the two ends. Germline V gene lookup returns CDR1 MNHEY and CDR2 SVGAGI. The CDR3 spells CASSYGEFF. The CDR3 coding sequence is TGTGCCAGCAGTTATGGAGAATTCTTC.

The chain recombines TRBV28 with TRBJ1-1, with 8 nucleotides matching TRBD1. The germline gives CDR1 MDHEN, CDR2 SYDVKM. V lost 6 bases and J lost 11; bases outside the gene matches: 11. This CDR3 region has 13 residues. This CDR3 is CASSERDRPGAFF. Written as DNA, the CDR3 is TGTGCCAGCAGCGAAAGGGACAGGCCTGGGGCTTTCTTT.

This chain uses TRBV25-1 with TRBJ2-3, with 9 bases lining up with TRBD2. Germline-derived CDR1 and CDR2 are MGHDK and SYGVNS. V lost 2 bases, J lost 2 bases, and 5 bases stayed unmatched. CDR3 length equals 16 residues. The chain's CDR3 is CASSEGRGRVTDTQYF. DNA for the CDR3: TGTGCCAGCAGTGAAGGACGCGGGAGGGTCACAGATACGCAGTATTTT.

The V gene is TRBV28, the J gene TRBJ1-4; D not certain. Between the trimmed V and J ends, which lost 2 bases and 8 bases, there was a span of 12 bases. CDR3 length: 14 amino acids. Germline loops: CDR1 MDHEN, CDR2 SYDVKM. The DNA for the CDR3 is TGTGCCAGCAGTTTAGACCCGCCCCGAGAAAAACTGTTTTTT. It codes for CASSLDPPREKLFF.